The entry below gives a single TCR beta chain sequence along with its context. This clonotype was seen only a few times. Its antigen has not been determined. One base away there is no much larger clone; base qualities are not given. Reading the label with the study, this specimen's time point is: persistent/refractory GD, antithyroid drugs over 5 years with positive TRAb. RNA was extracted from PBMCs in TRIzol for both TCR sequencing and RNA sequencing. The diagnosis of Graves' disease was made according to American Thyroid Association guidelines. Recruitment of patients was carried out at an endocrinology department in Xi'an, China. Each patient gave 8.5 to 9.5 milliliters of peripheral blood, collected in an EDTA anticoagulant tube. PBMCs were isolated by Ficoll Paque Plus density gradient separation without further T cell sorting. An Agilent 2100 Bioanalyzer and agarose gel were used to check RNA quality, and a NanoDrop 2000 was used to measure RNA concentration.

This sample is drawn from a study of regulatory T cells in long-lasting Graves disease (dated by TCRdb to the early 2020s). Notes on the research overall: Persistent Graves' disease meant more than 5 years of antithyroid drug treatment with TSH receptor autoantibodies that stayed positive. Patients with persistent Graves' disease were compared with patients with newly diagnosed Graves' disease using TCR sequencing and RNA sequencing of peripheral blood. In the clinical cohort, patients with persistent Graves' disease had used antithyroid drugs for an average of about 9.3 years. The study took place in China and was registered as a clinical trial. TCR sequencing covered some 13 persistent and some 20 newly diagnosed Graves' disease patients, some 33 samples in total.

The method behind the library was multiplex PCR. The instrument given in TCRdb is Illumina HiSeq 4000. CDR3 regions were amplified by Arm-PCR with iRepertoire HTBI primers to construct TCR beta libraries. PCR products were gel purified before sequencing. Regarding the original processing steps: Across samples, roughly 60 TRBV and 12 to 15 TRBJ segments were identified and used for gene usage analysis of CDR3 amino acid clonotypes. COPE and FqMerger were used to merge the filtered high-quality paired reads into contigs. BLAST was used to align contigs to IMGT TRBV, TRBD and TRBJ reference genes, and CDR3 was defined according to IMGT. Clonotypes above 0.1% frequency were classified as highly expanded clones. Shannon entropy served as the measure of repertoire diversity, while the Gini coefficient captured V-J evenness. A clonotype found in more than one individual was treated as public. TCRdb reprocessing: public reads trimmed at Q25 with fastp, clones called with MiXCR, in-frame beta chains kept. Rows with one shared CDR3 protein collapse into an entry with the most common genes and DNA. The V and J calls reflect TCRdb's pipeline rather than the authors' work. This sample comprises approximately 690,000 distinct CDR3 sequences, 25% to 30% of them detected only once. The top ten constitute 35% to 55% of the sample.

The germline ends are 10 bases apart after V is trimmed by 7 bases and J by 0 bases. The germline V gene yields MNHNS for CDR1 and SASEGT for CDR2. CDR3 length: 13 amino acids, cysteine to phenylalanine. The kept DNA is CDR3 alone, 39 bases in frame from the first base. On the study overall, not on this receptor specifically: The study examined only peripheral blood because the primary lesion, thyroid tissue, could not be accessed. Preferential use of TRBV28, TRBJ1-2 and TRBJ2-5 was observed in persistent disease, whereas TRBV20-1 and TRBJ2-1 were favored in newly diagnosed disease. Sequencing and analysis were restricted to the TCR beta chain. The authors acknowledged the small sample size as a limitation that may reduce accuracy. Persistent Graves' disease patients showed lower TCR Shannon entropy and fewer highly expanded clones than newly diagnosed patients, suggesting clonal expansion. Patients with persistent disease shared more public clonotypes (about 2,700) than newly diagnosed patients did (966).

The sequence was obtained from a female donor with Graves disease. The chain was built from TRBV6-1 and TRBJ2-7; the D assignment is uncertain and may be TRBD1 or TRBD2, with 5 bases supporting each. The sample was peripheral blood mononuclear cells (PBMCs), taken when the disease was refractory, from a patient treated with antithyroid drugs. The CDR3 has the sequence CASNRDRSYEQYF. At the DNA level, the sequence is TGTGCCAGCAATCGGGACCGCTCCTACGAGCAGTACTTC.